These T cell receptor beta chains were read from a single sample in a study of T-cell reconstitution after alpha-beta-depleted transplantation in children. MiXCR was run by TCRdb on the PCR reads, yielding one entry per CDR3 protein. The table has 580,000 or so distinct CDR3 sequences, roughly 24% seen once. Material: PBMCs, mostly from graft donor cells, obtained 360 days after TCRalphabeta/CD19-depleted stem cell transplant. Source of these receptors: a boy under two years old who had a stem cell transplant for acute myeloid leukemia, so the T cells may come from the graft donor. Both conserved end residues are part of each CDR3. A D gene is named only where the DNA matches it firmly. Expanded clones are given a class, and other clones once, few, many or no size at all.

j_call clone_size v_call d_call cdr3_nt cdr3_aa
TRBJ1-5 few TRBV28 . TGTGCCAGCTCGCTGTGGGCGATCGGAGCGTCCGGAAGCAATCAGCCCCAGCATTTT CASSLWAIGASGSNQPQHF
TRBJ1-2 many TRBV12-3/TRBV12-4 TRBD1 TGTGCCAGCAGTTCCCGCCCCGGGACAGGGGACACCTTC CASSSRPGTGDTF
TRBJ2-3 . TRBV7-3 TRBD2 TGTGCCAGTACCAACCCGGGACTAGGTTACGATACGCAGTATTTT CASTNPGLGYDTQYF
TRBJ1-3 many TRBV29-1 . TGCAGCGCCCGACATGGAGGGAGCTCTGGAAACACCATATATTTT CSARHGGSSGNTIYF
TRBJ1-1 few TRBV6-5 . TGTGCCAGCAGTTACCCTGACACTGAAGCTTTCTTT CASSYPDTEAFF
TRBJ2-7 few TRBV4-3 TRBD1 TGCGCCAGCAGCCGCCGGACAGGGACTGGCGAGCAGTACTTC CASSRRTGTGEQYF
TRBJ1-2 . TRBV10-3 . TGTGCCATCAGTGTACAGGGTTATAACTATGGCTACACCTTC CAISVQGYNYGYTF
TRBJ2-5 . TRBV6-5 . TGTGCCAGCAGTTACCGGCAGAGACAAGAGACCCAGTACTTC CASSYRQRQETQYF
TRBJ2-1 . TRBV7-9 TRBD2 TGTGCCAACGAAGCGGGGGGGCCTTCCTACAATGAGCAGTTCTTC CANEAGGPSYNEQFF
TRBJ1-2 . TRBV20-1 . TGCAGTGCTGTAAATAACTATGGCTACACCTTC CSAVNNYGYTF
TRBJ2-1 few TRBV14 . TGTGCCAGCAGCCAACTGACGTACAATGAGCAGTTCTTC CASSQLTYNEQFF
TRBJ1-5 . TRBV12-3/TRBV12-4 TRBD1 TGTGCCAGCACCTCCGGGACAGGGGTTCAGCCCCAGCATTTT CASTSGTGVQPQHF
TRBJ2-7 . TRBV27 . TGTGCCAGCAGTCCACTGAGCAGGGTGAACGAGCAGTACTTC CASSPLSRVNEQYF
TRBJ2-3 . TRBV20-1 . TGCAGCGGGGGGCAGGTAGATACGCAGTATTTT CSGGQVDTQYF
TRBJ1-5 many TRBV7-2 . TGTGCCAGCAGCTTATTGTCTAGAGGAAGCAATCAGCCCCAGCATTTT CASSLLSRGSNQPQHF
TRBJ1-4 . TRBV28 . TGTGCCAGCAGTTTATGGGATTCCGGGGAGCTAACTGAAAAACTGTTTTTT CASSLWDSGELTEKLFF
TRBJ1-1 few TRBV12-3/TRBV12-4 . TGTGCCAGCAGTTTGAGGAACTCGGGGAACACTGAAGCTTTCTTT CASSLRNSGNTEAFF
TRBJ2-1 . TRBV7-6 . TGTGCCAGCAGTTTAGGAGGCAATAGGATCTACAATGAGCAGTTCTTC CASSLGGNRIYNEQFF
TRBJ2-2 . TRBV4-1 . TGCGCCAGCAGCCAAGGGCAACTGAACACCGGGGAGCTGTTTTTT CASSQGQLNTGELFF
TRBJ1-2 many TRBV7-9 . TGTGCCAGCAGCCTACACAGTCGCCTAATTTATGGCTACACCTTC CASSLHSRLIYGYTF
TRBJ2-1 once TRBV5-6 . TGTGCCAGCAGCTTTGGGGGGCCGTCCCTCTATGAGCAGTTCTTC CASSFGGPSLYEQFF
TRBJ1-6 . TRBV4-3 . TGCGCCAGCAGCCAGGGAGGACGGATTTATTCACCCCTCCACTTT CASSQGGRIYSPLHF
TRBJ2-7 . TRBV6-5 . TGTGCCAGCAGTTCGGCGGGGATCTCCTACGAGCAGTACTTC CASSSAGISYEQYF
TRBJ2-1 many TRBV29-1 TRBD1 TGCAGCGTCCGGGACAGGGAATGGAATGAGCAGTTCTTC CSVRDREWNEQFF
TRBJ2-1 . TRBV5-1 TRBD1 TGCGCCAGTAGAGCTTACGACAGGGGGGTCCTCGGCAATGAGCAGTTCTTC CASRAYDRGVLGNEQFF
TRBJ2-2 . TRBV25-1 . TGTGCCAGCAGTGAATATGGAGGGGATAGCACCGGGGAGCTGTTTTTT CASSEYGGDSTGELFF
TRBJ2-4 . TRBV20-1 TRBD2 TGCAGTGGAGGGCGAGCGGGGGCTTACAAAAACATTCAGTACTTC CSGGRAGAYKNIQYF
TRBJ2-7 many TRBV29-1 TRBD1 TGCAGCGTAACTGACAGGGGACGTTCCTACGAGCAGTACTTC CSVTDRGRSYEQYF
TRBJ1-5 many TRBV21-1 . TGTGCCAGCAGCACAGGGACAGGGGGCGGAGTATTTCAGCCCCAGCATTTT CASSTGTGGGVFQPQHF